This T cell receptor (beta chain) was recovered during a study of shared clonotypes between healthy human individuals. Overall study context: Three CD4 naive, three CD4 memory, two CD8 naive and one CD8 memory plate were used per donor.

There were no recent acute infections or vaccinations among the donors, who were healthy HIV-negative adults. Nashville, Tennessee was home to all donors, each a Caucasian adult. CDR1 and CDR2 (germline): SGHNT, YYREEE (reference sequence). V lost 0 bases, J lost 3 bases, and 10 bases lay in between. CDR3 length equals 14 residues. Some clones are missing from TCRdb's copy, which holds only in-frame ones; the method was immunoSEQ multiplex PCR. The sample yields around 200,000 clones, just under 95% seen once. Input material: naive CD4+ T cells sorted from blood. The subset was: CD45RA+ positively selected. The receptor was isolated from a woman in her 30s in good health. The gene calls are TRBV5-4 and TRBJ2-7; a possible D gene is TRBD2 (5 bases). The CDR3 nucleotides are TGTGCCAGCAGCTTGGCCCTCAGCGGCTACGAGCAGTACTTC. Translating it yields CASSLALSGYEQYF.